Listed here are 23 T cell receptor beta chains from one sample, sequenced in a study of cytomegalovirus exposure and HLA in healthy donors. PCR primers comprised 60 Vbeta and 13 Jbeta primers. Measured with immunoSEQ multiplex PCR; TCRdb has only the in-frame clones, and not every one. The sample lists 150,000 or so clones; 77% were seen once. Specimen: PBMCs. The receptors shown here come from a male donor in good health and CMV-seropositive.

The chain carries TRBV30 and TRBJ1-1; 9 bases match TRBD1. The CDR3 has 13 residues. CDR1 and CDR2 from the germline V gene are GTSNPN and SVGIG (reference sequence). CDR3 sequence reads: CAASGQGNTEAFF. The DNA of the CDR3 is TGTGCTGCATCGGGACAGGGAAACACTGAAGCTTTCTTT.

The V gene is TRBV5-6, the J gene TRBJ2-7; a possible D gene is TRBD1 (5 bases). Trimming removed 3 bases at V and 2 bases at J, with 15 bases between. The germline V gene encodes CDR1 SGHDT and CDR2 YYEEEE. CDR3 size: 15 residues. CDR3 nucleotide sequence: TGTGCCAGCAGCTGGCGGACGACAGTTACCTACGAGCAGTACTTC. It translates to CASSWRTTVTYEQYF.

About this clone: A junction end diverges from the germline sequence, so it may reflect a read error. The chain uses TRBV7-9 and TRBJ1-1, with D unclear. From germline, CDR1 is SEHNR and CDR2 FQNEAQ (reference sequence). The CDR3 is 15 amino acids. In nucleotides, the CDR3 is TGTTCCAGCAGCTTAGTTACTGGGAGAGGCACTGAAGCTTTCTTT. Translation gives CSSSLVTGRGTEAFF.

The genes are TRBV4-2 and TRBJ2-3; 8 bases align to TRBD2. V gave up 1 base and J gave up 2 bases; unmatched junction bases: 8. The CDR3 has 17 residues. From germline, CDR1 is LGHNA and CDR2 YNFKEQ. The CDR3 nucleotides read TGTGCCAGCAGCCAAGGAGGGGATAGCGGGAACACAGATACGCAGTATTTT. This gives the protein CASSQGGDSGNTDTQYF.

The V and J genes are TRBV28 and TRBJ1-5, with D perhaps TRBD1 (5 bases). CDR3 length: 16 amino acids. Trimming pared 6 bases from V and 2 bases from J, leaving 17 bases between. Germline V gives CDR1 MDHEN, CDR2 SYDVKM. DNA for the CDR3: TGTGCCAGCAGCCCTTATCGGGGACTAGGCAATCAGCCCCAGCATTTT. This encodes CASSPYRGLGNQPQHF.

The CDR3 DNA sequence: TGTGCCAGCAGCTGGGACAGACCTACCATGAACACTGAAGCTTTCTTT. Translating gives CASSWDRPTMNTEAFF. This chain joins TRBV7-2 and TRBJ1-1; TRBD1 aligns across 7 bases. The CDR3 runs to 16 residues. V was pared by 4 bases and J by 0 bases, with 8 bases of the junction left unmatched. Germline V gene lookup returns CDR1 SGHTA and CDR2 FQGNSA.

The genes are TRBV7-9 and TRBJ1-4; 7 nucleotides agree with TRBD1. The germline CDR1 and CDR2 sequences are SEHNR and FQNEAQ (reference sequence). There are 17 residues in the CDR3. V shed 5 bases and J 0 bases; nucleotides not matched to a gene: 9. The CDR3 sequence: CASSRTGARATNEKLFF. CDR3 DNA: TGTGCCAGCAGCAGAACAGGGGCTCGCGCAACTAATGAAAAACTGTTTTTT.

The V gene is TRBV5-1, the J gene TRBJ1-3; TRBD1 is a possible D gene (6 bases). The ends were cut back, 0 bases at V and 0 bases at J, with 10 bases in the middle. Germline CDR1 reads SGHRS; CDR2 reads YFSETQ. This CDR3 is 16 amino acids long. In nucleotides, the CDR3 is TGCGCCAGCAGCTTGGGCCCAGGGGCCTCTGGAAACACCATATATTTT. It is translated as CASSLGPGASGNTIYF.

The chain recombines TRBV7-2 with TRBJ2-1; 12 positions agree with TRBD2. Per germline, CDR1 SGHTA and CDR2 FQGNSA. There are 17 residues in the CDR3. With V trimmed by 5 bases and J by 0 bases, 5 bases remained unmatched. CDR3 in amino acids: CASSPGLAGSSYNEQFF. CDR3 nucleotide sequence: TGTGCCAGCAGCCCAGGACTAGCGGGGAGCTCCTACAATGAGCAGTTCTTC.

The count of this clone is one. The V call is TRBV2, the J call TRBJ1-1; 12 bases are a match to TRBD1. V was clipped by 3 bases and J by 2 bases; unmatched bases: 7. Germline loops: CDR1 SNHLY, CDR2 FYNNEI. The CDR3 runs 17 residues. The CDR3 is CASSEGTGGALNTEAFF. CDR3 sequence (DNA): TGTGCCAGCAGTGAGGGGACAGGGGGCGCGTTAAACACTGAAGCTTTCTTT.

The V gene is TRBV18, the J gene TRBJ1-5; D is perhaps TRBD1 (5 bases). Germline V gene sequence: CDR1 KGHSH, CDR2 LQKENI. The CDR3 is 14 amino acids. Trimming took 1 base from V and 5 from J, leaving 9 bases between them. CDR3 coding DNA: TGTGCCAGCTCACCACAGCAGGGCCATCAGCCCCAGCATTTT. Translating gives CASSPQQGHQPQHF. The whole variable domain, remainder taken from reference TRBV18 and TRBJ1-5, is NAGVMQNPRHLVRRRGQEARLRCSPMKGHSHVYWYRQLPEEGLKFMVYLQKENIIDESGMPKERFSAEFPKEGPSILRIQQVVRGDSAAYFCASSPQQGHQPQHFGDGTRLSIL.

The V gene is TRBV11-2, the J gene TRBJ2-7; D remains ambiguous. This CDR3 is built from 12 residues. Germline V CDR1 and CDR2: SGHAT, FQNNGV. Trimming stripped 0 bases from V and 6 bases from J, with 6 bases between. CDR3 amino acids: CASSLDSGEQYF. The CDR3 DNA reads as TGTGCCAGCAGCTTAGATTCGGGCGAGCAGTACTTC.

This clone was counted between two and nine times. This sequence joins TRBV27 and TRBJ1-5; D remains unclear. The length of the CDR3 is 14 residues. Germline V lookup: CDR1 MNHEY, CDR2 SMNVEV (reference sequence). Trimming pared 0 bases from V and 7 bases from J, leaving 10 bases between. CDR3 residues: CASSLSSGSQPQHF. The CDR3 nucleotides read TGTGCCAGCAGTTTATCGTCCGGGTCACAGCCCCAGCATTTT.

V gene TRBV28 combines with J gene TRBJ1-1; 10 bases map to TRBD1. Germline loops: CDR1 MDHEN, CDR2 SYDVKM. The CDR3 extends over 16 amino acids. J gave up 2 bases and V 5 bases, and 8 bases lay outside the gene matches. The chain's CDR3 is CASSTPGQGINTEAFF. CDR3 nucleotides: TGTGCCAGCAGTACCCCGGGACAGGGGATTAACACTGAAGCTTTCTTT.

This rearrangement joins TRBV9 to TRBJ2-1; perhaps TRBD1 as D (5 bases). CDR1 and CDR2 (germline): SGDLS, YYNGEE. The CDR3 runs 12 residues. Trimming left V 4 bases short and J 7 bases short, with 9 bases between. CDR3 nucleotide sequence: TGTGCCAGCAGCTCACAGGTAAATGAGCAGTTCTTC. It encodes CASSSQVNEQFF.

This clone was detected once. The rearrangement uses TRBV7-8 and TRBJ1-1; D is unclear. Trimming stripped 2 bases from V and 2 bases from J, with 9 bases between. The CDR3 is 14 residues long. Germline V gives CDR1 SGHVS, CDR2 FQNEAQ. CDR3 sequence: CASSLSSQNTEAFF. The CDR3 bases are TGTGCCAGCAGCTTATCAAGCCAAAACACTGAAGCTTTCTTT.

The chain recombines TRBV11-2 with TRBJ1-5; 9 bases align to TRBD1. Looked up from germline, CDR1 is SGHAT and CDR2 is FQNNGV. The CDR3 is 15 amino acids. The junction had 12 bases not matched to a gene; V was cut back by 5 bases and J by 10 bases. The CDR3 coding sequence is TGTGCCAGCAGCACAGGGACAGGGCGCAGTCAACCCCAGCATTTT. The encoded protein is CASSTGTGRSQPQHF.

The chain joins TRBV7-9 to TRBJ1-4, with a possible D match to TRBD1 (5 bases). V lost 5 bases and J lost 4, with 11 bases in between. The CDR3 is 14 amino acids. Germline V gene sequence: CDR1 SEHNR, CDR2 FQNEAQ (reference sequence). CDR3 protein: CASSQEGFNEKLFF. CDR3 coding DNA: TGTGCCAGCAGCCAGGAGGGGTTTAATGAAAAACTGTTTTTT.

The CDR3 protein is CASSFGLAGEETQYF. The CDR3 DNA reads TGTGCCAGCAGCTTCGGGCTAGCGGGAGAAGAGACCCAGTACTTC. The chain is built from TRBV7-9 and TRBJ2-5; TRBD2 aligns across 10 bases. This CDR3 is 15 amino acids long. Germline CDR1 and CDR2: SEHNR and FQNEAQ (reference sequence). V lost 3 bases and J lost 3; bases outside the gene matches: 4.

J is TRBJ2-7 and V is TRBV5-6; the D gene is possibly TRBD1 (7 bases). Germline V lookup: CDR1 SGHDT, CDR2 YYEEEE. CDR3 length: 15 residues. With 4 bases removed from V and 2 bases from J, the gap between germline ends came to 16 bases. The CDR3 reads CASSVTGRKPYEQYF. CDR3 coding DNA: TGTGCCAGCAGCGTGACAGGGAGGAAGCCCTACGAGCAGTACTTC.

The chain links TRBV27 to TRBJ2-7, with D possibly being TRBD1 (7 bases). The CDR3 runs to 13 residues. The ends were cut back, 1 base at V and 13 bases at J, with 17 bases in the middle. The germline gives CDR1 MNHEY, CDR2 SMNVEV (reference sequence). CDR3 loop: CASSLLGQGGSYF. For the CDR3, the DNA is TGTGCCAGCAGTTTATTGGGTCAGGGGGGTAGTTACTTC.

The chain combines TRBV6-5 with TRBJ2-7, with 10 bases lining up with TRBD2. J lost 4 bases, V lost 6 bases, and 9 bases had no gene match. The CDR3 has 15 residues. CDR1 is MNHEY and CDR2 is SVGAGI in the germline V gene. The CDR3 coding sequence is TGTGCCAGCAGCCCTCTAGCGGGGGTGGTATACGAGCAGTACTTC. Its protein product is CASSPLAGVVYEQYF.

This chain uses TRBV13 with TRBJ2-3, with D perhaps matching TRBD1 (6 bases). CDR3 size: 16 residues. V was trimmed by 3 bases and J by 1 base, leaving 14 bases between them. In germline, CDR1 is PRHDT, CDR2 FYEKMQ (reference sequence). As DNA, the CDR3 is TGTGCCAGCAGCTTCAGCGCGGCAGGGGGCACAGATACGCAGTATTTT. Amino acids: CASSFSAAGGTDTQYF.